The T cell receptor beta chain under discussion was sequenced for a study of beta chain features in type 1 diabetes. Worth noting for this clone: The antigen is undetermined.

Study-wide results and limits: Type 1 diabetes patients had moderately but significantly shorter TCRB CDR3s in all four CD4+ subsets. PCR could preferentially amplify shorter templates, alike in patients and controls. It was among patients, rather than healthy donors, that naive, central memory and Treg TCRB repertoires appeared more similar.

Every single donor gave one heparinised blood draw, and these averaged roughly 100 mL. The study reverse transcribed the entire isolated RNA, so it sequenced expressed TCRB transcripts. Assay: immunoSEQ multiplex PCR; the TCRdb copy retains only in-frame clones and omits some. Of over 300,000 clones in the sample, approximately 10% were seen once. Sequencing was performed on central memory CD4+ T cells from blood. The sequence was obtained from a man in his thirties or forties with type 1 diabetes.

The chain's CDR3 is CASSPGQFLNTEAFF. The CDR3 DNA is TGCGCCAGCAGCCCCGGACAGTTTCTTAACACTGAAGCTTTCTTT. This chain links TRBV5-1 with TRBJ1-1; weak D call: TRBD1 (6 bases). The CDR3 sequence is 15 residues long. V lost 4 bases and J 2 bases, leaving 15 bases between the germline ends. Germline CDR1 and CDR2: SGHRS and YFSETQ.